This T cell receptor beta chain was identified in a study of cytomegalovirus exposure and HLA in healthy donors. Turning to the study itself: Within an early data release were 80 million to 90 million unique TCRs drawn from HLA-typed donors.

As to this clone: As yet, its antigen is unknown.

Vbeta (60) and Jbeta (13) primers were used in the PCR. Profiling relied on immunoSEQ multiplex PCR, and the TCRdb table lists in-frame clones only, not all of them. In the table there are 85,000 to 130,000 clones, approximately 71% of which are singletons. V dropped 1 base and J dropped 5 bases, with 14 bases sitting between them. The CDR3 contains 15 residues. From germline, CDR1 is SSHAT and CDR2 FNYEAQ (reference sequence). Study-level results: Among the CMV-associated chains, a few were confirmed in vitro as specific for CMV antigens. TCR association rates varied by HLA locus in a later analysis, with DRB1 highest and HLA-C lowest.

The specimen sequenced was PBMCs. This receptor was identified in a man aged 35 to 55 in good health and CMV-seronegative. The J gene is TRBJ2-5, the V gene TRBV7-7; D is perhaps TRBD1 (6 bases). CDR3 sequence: CASSLGGQGAETQYF. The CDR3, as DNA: TGTGCCAGCAGCTTAGGGGGGCAAGGAGCGGAGACCCAGTACTTC.